The 10 T cell receptor beta chains below all came from one sample that was sequenced in a study of immune cell composition in non-small cell lung cancer. Normal lung was taken at the farthest possible site, at least 3 cm from tumour. Clones were sequenced by immunoSEQ multiplex PCR, and TCRdb holds only the in-frame ones, with some missing. This table holds thousands of clones, about 81% found once. Sequences were obtained from non-adjacent lung tissue. These receptor sequences come from a human donor with non-small cell lung cancer.

The CDR3 nucleotides read TGTGCCAGCAGCTTAGCCGCGGGAGGTATCGCCTACGAGCAGTACTTC. This encodes CASSLAAGGIAYEQYF. The chain combines TRBV7-2 with TRBJ2-7; 8 bases map to TRBD2. Germline loops: CDR1 SGHTA, CDR2 FQGNSA. With 0 bases clipped from V and 2 bases from J, the junction kept 6 bases outside the gene matches. CDR3 length: 16 residues.

The chain is built from TRBV25-1 and TRBJ2-7, with D perhaps matching TRBD2 (6 bases). CDR1 is MGHDK and CDR2 is SYGVNS in the germline V gene. The germline V and J ends were trimmed by 4 bases and 6 bases, with 10 bases remaining between them. This CDR3 spans 12 amino acids. The CDR3 spells CASSGWGVEQYF. As DNA, the CDR3 is TGTGCCAGCAGTGGTTGGGGGGTCGAGCAGTACTTC.

The chain joins TRBV19 to TRBJ2-5; TRBD2 matches 7 bases. The length of the CDR3 is 13 residues. Germline V gives CDR1 LNHDA, CDR2 SQIVND (reference sequence). V lost 10 bases to trimming and J lost 4 bases; unmatched junction nucleotides: 9. This CDR3 reads CATLGGRGETQYF. In DNA form, the CDR3 reads TGTGCCACCCTGGGAGGGAGGGGAGAGACCCAGTACTTC.

The V and J genes are TRBV11-3 and TRBJ2-5, with D possibly being TRBD1 (6 bases). This CDR3 is 13 amino acids long. With 1 base removed from V and 3 bases from J, the gap between germline ends came to 6 bases. From germline, CDR1 is SGHNT and CDR2 YENEEA. For the CDR3, the DNA is TGTGCCAGCAGCTTAGGGACAGAAGAGACCCAGTACTTC. Its protein product is CASSLGTEETQYF.

This chain joins TRBV5-1 and TRBJ2-3; D might be TRBD2 (6 bases). The CDR3 is 14 amino acids. Trimming removed 5 bases at V and 3 bases at J, with 13 bases between. Germline values: CDR1 SGHRS, CDR2 YFSETQ. In DNA form, the CDR3 reads TGCGCCAGCAGTAGGGTCGGGACTACAGATACGCAGTATTTT. Its protein is CASSRVGTTDTQYF.

This rearrangement joins TRBV29-1 to TRBJ2-1, with TRBD1 matching 8 bases. Germline-derived CDR1 and CDR2 are SQVTM and ANQGSEA. V lost 4 bases to trimming and J lost 6 bases; unmatched junction nucleotides: 23. The CDR3 is made up of 19 amino acids. As DNA, the CDR3 is TGCAGCGTTGTATTCGGACGGAGTCGAGGACAGGGATTTCCCAATGAGCAGTTCTTC. Amino acids: CSVVFGRSRGQGFPNEQFF.

This clone was picked up a small number of times. The chain is built from TRBV7-2 and TRBJ2-7, with TRBD2 matching over 15 bases. Per germline, CDR1 SGHTA and CDR2 FQGNSA. V was pared by 5 bases and J by 5 bases, with 4 bases of the junction left unmatched. This CDR3 has 15 amino acids. CDR3 DNA: TGTGCCAGCAGCCGGACTAGCGGGAGGGCCAACGAGCAGTACTTC. It translates to CASSRTSGRANEQYF.

The chain has TRBV6-1 and TRBJ2-5, with 8 bases fitting TRBD2. This CDR3 spans 13 amino acids. The V segment lost 5 bases and the J segment 5 bases; nucleotides outside the gene matches: 4. Looked up from germline, CDR1 is MNHNS and CDR2 is SASEGT. CDR3 region: CASSRGGLETQYF. The CDR3, as DNA: TGTGCCAGCAGTCGGGGGGGATTGGAGACCCAGTACTTC.

This sequence joins TRBV7-6 and TRBJ2-1; D is perhaps TRBD2 (5 bases). V was cut by 5 bases and J by 1 base, with 15 bases left in between. This CDR3 contains 16 residues. Germline CDR1 and CDR2: SGHVS and FNYEAQ. This CDR3 reads CASSPNMGSSYNEQFF. CDR3 DNA sequence: TGTGCCAGCAGCCCCAATATGGGGAGTTCCTACAATGAGCAGTTCTTC.

The chain carries TRBV9 and TRBJ2-5, with 16 bases aligning to TRBD2. CDR1 SGDLS and CDR2 YYNGEE come from the germline V gene. V trimming: 6 bases; J trimming: 2 bases; junction bases outside the gene matches: 7. The CDR3 is made up of 17 amino acids. CDR3 protein: CASNPGLAGGSQETQYF. CDR3 in DNA: TGTGCCAGCAACCCGGGACTAGCGGGAGGGAGTCAAGAGACCCAGTACTTC.